Below, 18 T cell receptor beta chains from the same sample are listed, as sequenced in a study of blood T cell repertoires in COVID-19. This table comes from immunoSEQ multiplex PCR, and its TCRdb copy is limited to in-frame clones, with some not included. This sample has approximately 150,000 clones, with about four fifths found just once. The source material was PBMCs or T cells enriched from blood (not recorded which). The receptors shown here come from a woman in her 50s with acute COVID-19.

The rearrangement joins TRBV7-9 to TRBJ1-3, with TRBD1 as a possible D gene (5 bases). The CDR3 contains 17 residues. Germline-derived CDR1 and CDR2 are SEHNR and FQNEAQ (reference sequence). V gave up 1 base and J gave up 1 base, with 14 bases separating them. CDR3 nucleotides: TGTGCCAGCAGCTTAGTCGGCAGGGCGAAATCTGGAAACACCATATATTTT. It encodes CASSLVGRAKSGNTIYF.

This clone showed up just a few times. Here the CDR3 reads CASSLSSGTIYF. Here the CDR3 DNA reads TGTGCCAGCTCACTTTCCTCCGGCACCATATATTTT. The chain has TRBV18 and TRBJ1-3; D remains ambiguous. The V gene lost 4 bases and the J gene lost 9 bases, with 10 bases spanning the gap. This CDR3 spans 12 amino acids. Germline CDR1 and CDR2: KGHSH and LQKENI.

V usage is TRBV2 and J usage is TRBJ1-2; D perhaps matches TRBD1 (5 bases). This CDR3 has 14 amino acids. The V gene lost 2 bases and the J gene lost 4 bases, with 11 bases spanning the gap. From germline, CDR1 is SNHLY and CDR2 FYNNEI. For the CDR3, the DNA is TGTGCCAGCAGTGAAAGGGAAGGGGCCTATGGCTACACCTTC. Translating it yields CASSEREGAYGYTF.

The CDR3 here is CASSFTRGPSYEQYF. CDR3 sequence (DNA): TGTGCCAGCAGCTTCACTAGGGGGCCCTCCTACGAGCAGTACTTC. The V call is TRBV5-5, the J call TRBJ2-7; 7 bases line up with TRBD1. Germline CDR1 and CDR2: SGHKS and YYEKEE (reference sequence). With 2 bases clipped from V and 0 bases from J, the junction kept 5 bases outside the gene matches. The CDR3 totals 15 residues.

The chain recombines TRBV19 with TRBJ2-1; 8 nucleotides line up with TRBD2. Germline V lookup: CDR1 LNHDA, CDR2 SQIVND (reference sequence). V dropped 5 bases and J dropped 6; count of bases not matched to a gene: 9. This CDR3 is built from 15 residues. Written as DNA, the CDR3 is TGTGCCAGTAGTCAGAGAGCGGGAGAGCCCAATGAGCAGTTCTTC. Its translation: CASSQRAGEPNEQFF.

This clone was seen a handful of times. The rearrangement uses TRBV19 and TRBJ2-1, with 12 bases that match TRBD2. Germline CDR1 reads LNHDA; CDR2 reads SQIVND (reference sequence). The V and J ends lost 2 bases and 4 bases, in that order; junction bases with no gene match: 3. This CDR3 contains 16 residues. The chain's CDR3 is CASSIMLAGGYNEQFF. CDR3 coding DNA: TGTGCCAGTAGTATAATGCTAGCGGGAGGGTACAATGAGCAGTTCTTC.

The chain combines TRBV7-2 with TRBJ2-5; TRBD1 agrees at 7 bases. V was clipped by 5 bases and J by 5 bases; unmatched bases: 5. CDR1 is SGHTA, CDR2 FQGNSA, per germline. The CDR3 length is 13 residues. CDR3 loop: CASSTGVGETQYF. The CDR3 bases are TGTGCCAGCAGCACAGGGGTAGGGGAGACCCAGTACTTC.

This chain joins TRBV7-2 and TRBJ2-7; 9 bases agree with TRBD1. J lost 6 bases, V lost 1 base, and 7 bases had no gene match. The germline CDR1 and CDR2 sequences are SGHTA and FQGNSA. This CDR3 has 15 amino acids. DNA for the CDR3: TGTGCCAGCAGCTTAGGTGCGGACAGGGGACCCGAGCAGTACTTC. Encoded protein: CASSLGADRGPEQYF. The whole variable domain, remainder taken from reference TRBV7-2 and TRBJ2-7, is GAGVSQSPSNKVTEKGKDVELRCDPISGHTALYWYRQSLGQGLEFLIYFQGNSAPDKSGLPSDRFSAERTGGSVSTLTIQRTQQEDSAVYLCASSLGADRGPEQYFGPGTRLTVT.

The rearrangement links TRBV6-2 or TRBV6-3 to TRBJ2-5; 9 bases line up with TRBD2. Trimming removed 6 bases from V and 5 bases from J; junction bases left unmatched: 10. CDR3 length: 15 amino acids. Per the germline V gene, CDR1 is MNHEY and CDR2 is SVGEGT. For the CDR3, the DNA is TGTGCCAGCAGCCCTCTAGCGGGATTGGGCGAGACCCAGTACTTC. Encoded protein: CASSPLAGLGETQYF.

The CDR3 loop reads CASSLIGESYNEQFF. The CDR3 bases are TGTGCCAGCAGCTTGATAGGAGAGAGCTACAATGAGCAGTTCTTC. V gene TRBV7-8 combines with J gene TRBJ2-1; D is unresolved. Germline V lookup: CDR1 SGHVS, CDR2 FQNEAQ. CDR3 length equals 15 residues. The ends were cut back, 3 bases at V and 3 bases at J, with 12 bases in the middle.

The J gene is TRBJ2-5, the V gene TRBV21-1; the table's D call TRBD1 went unverified against the DNA. TRBV21-1 is shown as a pseudogene. The CDR3 is 15 residues long. The CDR3 loop reads CASSKFRDRQETQYF. CDR3 in DNA: TGTGCCAGCAGCAAGTTCAGGGACAGACAAGAGACCCAGTACTTC.

The chain links TRBV6-6 to TRBJ2-1; 8 nucleotides line up with TRBD1. Germline trimming cut 5 bases from V and 5 bases from J; bases unmatched to any gene: 5. CDR1 is MNHNY and CDR2 is SVGAGI in the germline V gene (reference sequence). The CDR3 extends over 14 amino acids. CDR3 amino acids: CASSIGQGHNEQFF. The CDR3 DNA sequence: TGTGCCAGCAGTATTGGACAGGGACACAATGAGCAGTTCTTC.

The chain combines TRBV15 with TRBJ2-1; 14 bases map to TRBD2. The CDR3 is made up of 16 amino acids. Germline V gene sequence: CDR1 LNHNV, CDR2 YYDKDF (reference sequence). J lost 11 bases, V lost 5 bases, and 11 bases had no gene match. The CDR3 here is CATSEEGLAGAMQQFF. Here the CDR3 DNA reads TGTGCCACCAGCGAAGAGGGACTAGCGGGAGCAATGCAGCAGTTCTTC.

J is TRBJ2-5 and V is TRBV7-2; 8 nucleotides align to TRBD1. Germline V CDR1 and CDR2: SGHTA, FQGNSA. V was clipped by 5 bases and J by 0 bases; unmatched bases: 2. The CDR3 spans 14 residues. For the CDR3, the DNA is TGTGCCAGCAGCCCAGGGGGCCACCAAGAGACCCAGTACTTC. Amino acids: CASSPGGHQETQYF.

The chain joins TRBV19 to TRBJ2-2; no clear D gene. This CDR3 is 14 amino acids long. Germline V gene sequence: CDR1 LNHDA, CDR2 SQIVND (reference sequence). Trimming took off 1 base at V and 5 bases at J, with 8 bases between the two ends. The CDR3 DNA reads TGTGCCAGTAGTATAGGTCAGGATACCGGGGAGCTGTTTTTT. It codes for CASSIGQDTGELFF. The full variable domain, in which reference TRBV19 and TRBJ2-2 provide the parts outside the CDR3, is DGGITQSPKYLFRKEGQNVTLSCEQNLNHDAMYWYRQDPGQGLRLIYYSQIVNDFQKGDIAEGYSVSREKKESFPLTVTSAQKNPTAFYLCASSIGQDTGELFFGEGSRLTVL.

The CDR3 protein is CASTYEREGRGQFF. The CDR3 nucleotides are TGTGCCAGCACCTACGAGCGGGAGGGCCGTGGGCAGTTCTTC. The rearrangement links TRBV28 to TRBJ2-1; 10 bases match TRBD2. V lost 7 bases, J lost 12 bases, and 12 bases stayed unmatched. Germline CDR1 MDHEN, CDR2 SYDVKM. The CDR3 covers 14 residues.

The chain links TRBV3-1 (or the pseudogene TRBV3-2) to TRBJ1-2, with TRBD1 matching 7 bases. Germline assignment: CDR1 LGHDT and CDR2 YNNKEL (reference sequence). With V trimmed by 1 base and J by 8 bases, 4 bases remained unmatched. The CDR3 contains 13 residues. CDR3: CASSQGQGGGYTF. CDR3 bases: TGTGCCAGCAGCCAAGGACAGGGTGGCGGCTACACCTTC.

V usage is TRBV9 and J usage is TRBJ2-3; 9 bases line up with TRBD1. The CDR3 consists of 15 residues. CDR1 is SGDLS, CDR2 YYNGEE, per germline. V lost 0 bases and J lost 2; bases outside the gene matches: 1. The CDR3 loop is CASSVGQGDTDTQYF. In DNA form, the CDR3 reads TGTGCCAGCAGCGTAGGACAGGGGGACACAGATACGCAGTATTTT.